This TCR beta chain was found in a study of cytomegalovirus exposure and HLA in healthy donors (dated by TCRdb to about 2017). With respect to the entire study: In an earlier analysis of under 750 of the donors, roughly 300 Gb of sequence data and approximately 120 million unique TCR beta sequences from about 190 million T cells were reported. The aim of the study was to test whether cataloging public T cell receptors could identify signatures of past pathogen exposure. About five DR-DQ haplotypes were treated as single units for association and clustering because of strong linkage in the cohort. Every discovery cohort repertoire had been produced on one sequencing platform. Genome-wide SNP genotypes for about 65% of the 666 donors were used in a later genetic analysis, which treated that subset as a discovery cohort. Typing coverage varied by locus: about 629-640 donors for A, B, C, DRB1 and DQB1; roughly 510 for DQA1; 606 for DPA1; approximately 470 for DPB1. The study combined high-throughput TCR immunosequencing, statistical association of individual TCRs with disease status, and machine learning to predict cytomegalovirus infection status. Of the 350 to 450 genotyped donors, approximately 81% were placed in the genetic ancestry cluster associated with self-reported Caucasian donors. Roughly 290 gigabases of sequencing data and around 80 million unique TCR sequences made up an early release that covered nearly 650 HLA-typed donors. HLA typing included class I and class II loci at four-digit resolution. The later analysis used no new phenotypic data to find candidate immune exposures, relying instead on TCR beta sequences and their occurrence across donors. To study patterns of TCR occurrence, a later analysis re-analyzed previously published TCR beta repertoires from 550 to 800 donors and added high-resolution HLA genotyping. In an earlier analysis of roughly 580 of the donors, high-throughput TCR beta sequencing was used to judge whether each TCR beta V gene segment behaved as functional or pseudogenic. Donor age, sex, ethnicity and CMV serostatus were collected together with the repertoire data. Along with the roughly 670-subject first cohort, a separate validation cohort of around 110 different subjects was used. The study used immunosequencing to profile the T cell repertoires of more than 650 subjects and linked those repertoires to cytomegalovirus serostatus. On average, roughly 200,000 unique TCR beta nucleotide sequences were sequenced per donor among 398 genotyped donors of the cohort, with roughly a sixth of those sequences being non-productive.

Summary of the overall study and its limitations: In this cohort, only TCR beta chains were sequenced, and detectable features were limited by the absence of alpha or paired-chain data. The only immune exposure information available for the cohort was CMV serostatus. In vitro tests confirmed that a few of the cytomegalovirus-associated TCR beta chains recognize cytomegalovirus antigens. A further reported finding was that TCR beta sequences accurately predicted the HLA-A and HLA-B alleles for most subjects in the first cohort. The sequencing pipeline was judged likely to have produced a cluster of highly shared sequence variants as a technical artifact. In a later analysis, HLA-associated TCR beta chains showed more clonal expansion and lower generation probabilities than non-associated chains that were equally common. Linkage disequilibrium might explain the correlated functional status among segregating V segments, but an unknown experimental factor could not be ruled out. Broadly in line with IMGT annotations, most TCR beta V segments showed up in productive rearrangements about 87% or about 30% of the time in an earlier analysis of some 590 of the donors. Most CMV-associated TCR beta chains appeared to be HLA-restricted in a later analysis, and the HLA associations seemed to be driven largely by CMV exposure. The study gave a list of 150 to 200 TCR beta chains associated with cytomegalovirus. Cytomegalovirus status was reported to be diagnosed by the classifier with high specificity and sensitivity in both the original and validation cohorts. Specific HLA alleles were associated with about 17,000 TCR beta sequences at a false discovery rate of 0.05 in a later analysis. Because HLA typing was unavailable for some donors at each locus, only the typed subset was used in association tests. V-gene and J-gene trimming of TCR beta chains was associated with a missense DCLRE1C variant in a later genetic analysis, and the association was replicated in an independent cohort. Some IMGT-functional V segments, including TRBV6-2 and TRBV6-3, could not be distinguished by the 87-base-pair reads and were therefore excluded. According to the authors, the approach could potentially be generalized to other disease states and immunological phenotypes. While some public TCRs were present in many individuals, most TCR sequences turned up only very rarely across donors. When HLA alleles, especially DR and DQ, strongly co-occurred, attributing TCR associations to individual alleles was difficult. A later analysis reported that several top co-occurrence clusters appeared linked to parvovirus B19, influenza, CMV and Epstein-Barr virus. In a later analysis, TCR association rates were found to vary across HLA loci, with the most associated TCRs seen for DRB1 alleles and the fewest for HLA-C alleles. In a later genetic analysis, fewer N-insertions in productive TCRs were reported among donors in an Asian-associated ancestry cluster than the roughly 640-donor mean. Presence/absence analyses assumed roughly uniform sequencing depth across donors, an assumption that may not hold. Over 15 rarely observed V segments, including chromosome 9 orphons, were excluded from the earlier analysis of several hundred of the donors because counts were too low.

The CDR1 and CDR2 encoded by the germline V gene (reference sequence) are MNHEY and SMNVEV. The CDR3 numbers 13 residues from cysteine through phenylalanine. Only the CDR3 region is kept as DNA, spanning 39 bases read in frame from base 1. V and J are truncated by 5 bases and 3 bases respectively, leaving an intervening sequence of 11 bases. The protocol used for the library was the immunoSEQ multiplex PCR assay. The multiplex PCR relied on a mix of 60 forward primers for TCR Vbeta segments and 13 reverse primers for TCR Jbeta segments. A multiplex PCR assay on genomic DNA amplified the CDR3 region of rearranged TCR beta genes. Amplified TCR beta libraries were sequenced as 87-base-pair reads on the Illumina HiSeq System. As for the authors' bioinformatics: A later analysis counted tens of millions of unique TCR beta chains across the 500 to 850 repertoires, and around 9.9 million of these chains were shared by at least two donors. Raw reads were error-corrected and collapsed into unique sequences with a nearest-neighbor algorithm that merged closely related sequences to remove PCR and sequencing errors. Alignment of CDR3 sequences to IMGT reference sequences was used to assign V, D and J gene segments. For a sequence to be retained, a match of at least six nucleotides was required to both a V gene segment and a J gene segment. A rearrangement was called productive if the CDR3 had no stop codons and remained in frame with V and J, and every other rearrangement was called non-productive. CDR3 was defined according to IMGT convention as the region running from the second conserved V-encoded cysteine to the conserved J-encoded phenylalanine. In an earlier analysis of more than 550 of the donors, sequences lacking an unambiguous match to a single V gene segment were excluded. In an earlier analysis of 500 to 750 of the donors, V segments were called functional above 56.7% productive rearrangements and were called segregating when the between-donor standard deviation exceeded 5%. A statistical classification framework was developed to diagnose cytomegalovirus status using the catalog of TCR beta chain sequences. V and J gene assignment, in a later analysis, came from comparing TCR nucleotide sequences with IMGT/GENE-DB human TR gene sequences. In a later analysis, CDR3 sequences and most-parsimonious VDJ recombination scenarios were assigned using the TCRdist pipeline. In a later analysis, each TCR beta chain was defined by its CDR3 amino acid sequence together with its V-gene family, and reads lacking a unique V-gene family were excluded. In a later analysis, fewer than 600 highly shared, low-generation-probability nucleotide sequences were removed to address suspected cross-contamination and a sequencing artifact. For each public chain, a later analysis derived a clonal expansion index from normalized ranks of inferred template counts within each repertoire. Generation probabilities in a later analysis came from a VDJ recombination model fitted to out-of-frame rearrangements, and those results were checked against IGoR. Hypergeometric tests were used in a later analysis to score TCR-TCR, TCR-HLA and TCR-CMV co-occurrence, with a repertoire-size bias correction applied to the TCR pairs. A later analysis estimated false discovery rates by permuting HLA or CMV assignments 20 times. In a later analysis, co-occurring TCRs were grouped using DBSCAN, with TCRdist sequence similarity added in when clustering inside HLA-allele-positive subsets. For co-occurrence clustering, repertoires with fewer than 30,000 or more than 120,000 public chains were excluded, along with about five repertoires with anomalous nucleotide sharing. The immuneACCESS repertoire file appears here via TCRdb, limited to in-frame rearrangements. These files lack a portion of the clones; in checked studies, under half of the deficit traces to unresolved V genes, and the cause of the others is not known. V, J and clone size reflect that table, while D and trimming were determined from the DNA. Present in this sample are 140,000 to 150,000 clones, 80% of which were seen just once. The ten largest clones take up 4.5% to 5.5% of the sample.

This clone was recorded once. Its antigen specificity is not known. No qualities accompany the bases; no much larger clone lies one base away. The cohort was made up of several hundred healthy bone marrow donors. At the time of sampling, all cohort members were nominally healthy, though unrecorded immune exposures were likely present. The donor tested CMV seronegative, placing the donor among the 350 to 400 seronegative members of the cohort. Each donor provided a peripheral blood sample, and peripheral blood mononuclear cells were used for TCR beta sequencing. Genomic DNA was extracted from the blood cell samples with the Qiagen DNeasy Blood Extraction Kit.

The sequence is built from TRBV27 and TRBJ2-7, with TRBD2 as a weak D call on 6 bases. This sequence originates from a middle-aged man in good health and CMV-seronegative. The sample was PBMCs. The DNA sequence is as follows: TGTGCCAGCAGTGCCTGGGGGGTCTACGAGCAGTACTTC. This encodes CASSAWGVYEQYF.